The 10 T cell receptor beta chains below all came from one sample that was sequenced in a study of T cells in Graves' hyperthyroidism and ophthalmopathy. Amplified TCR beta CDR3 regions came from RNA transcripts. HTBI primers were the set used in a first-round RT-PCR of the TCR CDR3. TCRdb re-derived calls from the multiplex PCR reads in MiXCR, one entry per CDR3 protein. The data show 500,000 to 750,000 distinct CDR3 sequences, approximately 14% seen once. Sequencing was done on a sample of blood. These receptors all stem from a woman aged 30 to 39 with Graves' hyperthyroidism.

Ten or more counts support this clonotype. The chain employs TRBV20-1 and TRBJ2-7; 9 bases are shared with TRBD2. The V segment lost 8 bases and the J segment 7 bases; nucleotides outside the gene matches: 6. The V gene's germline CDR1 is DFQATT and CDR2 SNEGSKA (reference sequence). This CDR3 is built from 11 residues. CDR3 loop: CSLTSGLEQYF. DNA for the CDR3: TGCAGTCTGACTAGCGGTCTGGAGCAGTACTTC.

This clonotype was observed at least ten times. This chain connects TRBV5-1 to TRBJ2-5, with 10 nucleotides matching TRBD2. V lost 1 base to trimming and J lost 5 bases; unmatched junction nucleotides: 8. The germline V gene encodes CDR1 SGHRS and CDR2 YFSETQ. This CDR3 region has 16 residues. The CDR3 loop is CASSLPSGSGLETQYF. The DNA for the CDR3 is TGCGCCAGCAGCTTGCCTAGCGGGAGTGGGTTGGAGACCCAGTACTTC.

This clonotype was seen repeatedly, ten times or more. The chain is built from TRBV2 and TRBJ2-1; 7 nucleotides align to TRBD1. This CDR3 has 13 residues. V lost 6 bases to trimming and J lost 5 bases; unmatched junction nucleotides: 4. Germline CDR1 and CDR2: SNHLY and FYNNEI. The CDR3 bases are TGTGCCAGCAGGTCCGGGACAGACAATGAGCAGTTCTTC. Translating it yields CASRSGTDNEQFF.

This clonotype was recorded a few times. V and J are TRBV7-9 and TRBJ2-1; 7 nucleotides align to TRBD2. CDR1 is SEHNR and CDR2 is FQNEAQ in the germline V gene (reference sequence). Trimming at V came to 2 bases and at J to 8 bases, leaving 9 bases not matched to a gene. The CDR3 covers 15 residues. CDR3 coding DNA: TGTGCCAGCAGCTTAAGCGGGACGAATTCGGATGAGCAGTTCTTC. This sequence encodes CASSLSGTNSDEQFF.

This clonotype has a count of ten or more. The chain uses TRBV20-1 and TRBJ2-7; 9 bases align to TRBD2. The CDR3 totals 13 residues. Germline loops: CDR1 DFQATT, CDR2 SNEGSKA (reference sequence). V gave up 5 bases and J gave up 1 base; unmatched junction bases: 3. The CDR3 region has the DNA TGCAGTGCTGTTAGCGGGGGTTCCTACGAGCAGTACTTC. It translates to CSAVSGGSYEQYF.

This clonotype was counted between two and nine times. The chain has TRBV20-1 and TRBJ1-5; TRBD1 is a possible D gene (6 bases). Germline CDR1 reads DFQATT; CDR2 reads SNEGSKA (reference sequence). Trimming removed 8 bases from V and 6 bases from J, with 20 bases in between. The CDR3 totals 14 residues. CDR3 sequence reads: CSLKAPGAGQPQHF. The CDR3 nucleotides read TGCAGTCTAAAAGCCCCGGGGGCTGGTCAGCCCCAGCATTTT.

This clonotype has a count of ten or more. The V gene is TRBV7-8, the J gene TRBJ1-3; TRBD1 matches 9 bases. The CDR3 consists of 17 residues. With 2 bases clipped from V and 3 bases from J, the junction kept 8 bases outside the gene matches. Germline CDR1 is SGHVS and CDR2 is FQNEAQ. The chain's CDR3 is CASSLRGTGLSGNTIYF. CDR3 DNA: TGTGCCAGCAGCTTAAGGGGGACAGGGTTAAGTGGAAACACCATATATTTT.

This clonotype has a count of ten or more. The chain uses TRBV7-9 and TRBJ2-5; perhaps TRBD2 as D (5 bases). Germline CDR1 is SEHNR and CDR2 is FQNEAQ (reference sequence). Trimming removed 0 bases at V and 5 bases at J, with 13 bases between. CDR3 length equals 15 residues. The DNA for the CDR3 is TGTGCCAGCAGCTTAGCGGTCGGGATTTCGGAGACCCAGTACTTC. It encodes CASSLAVGISETQYF. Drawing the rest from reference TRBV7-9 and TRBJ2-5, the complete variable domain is DTGVSQNPRHKITKRGQNVTFRCDPISEHNRLYWYRQTLGQGPEFLTYFQNEAQLEKSRLLSDRFSAERPKGSFSTLEIQRTEQGDSAMYLCASSLAVGISETQYFGPGTRLLVL.

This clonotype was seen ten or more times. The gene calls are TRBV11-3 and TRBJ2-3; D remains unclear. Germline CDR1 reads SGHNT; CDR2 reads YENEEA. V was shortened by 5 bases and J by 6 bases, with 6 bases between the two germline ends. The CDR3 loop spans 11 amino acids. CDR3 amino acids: CASSAADTQYF. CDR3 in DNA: TGTGCCAGCAGCGCGGCGGATACGCAGTATTTT.

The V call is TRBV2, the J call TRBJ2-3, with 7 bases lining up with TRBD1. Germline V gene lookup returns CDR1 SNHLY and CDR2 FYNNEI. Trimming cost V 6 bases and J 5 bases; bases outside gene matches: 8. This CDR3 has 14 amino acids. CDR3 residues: CASRVDRAEDTQYF. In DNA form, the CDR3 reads TGTGCCAGCAGGGTAGACAGGGCTGAAGATACGCAGTATTTT.